These 14 T cell receptor beta chains share one sample of origin, sequenced in a study of T cell responses to AZD1222 COVID-19 vaccine. Assay used: immunoSEQ multiplex PCR; TCRdb lists only in-frame clones, some missing. The sample carries 150,000 or so clones, 85% to 95% recorded once. Sequencing used peripheral blood, obtained on day 0 of AZD1222 vaccination. These receptors came from an adult in good health.

This chain connects TRBV6-1 to TRBJ1-2; a possible D gene is TRBD1 (5 bases). The V and J ends lost 8 bases and 5 bases respectively, with 12 bases between them. Germline V gene sequence: CDR1 MNHNS, CDR2 SASEGT. There are 12 residues in the CDR3. CDR3 sequence reads: CASGRGEYGYTF. The DNA for the CDR3 is TGTGCCAGCGGGCGGGGCGAGTATGGCTACACCTTC.

J is TRBJ2-5 and V is TRBV11-2; D uncertain. Trimming took 7 bases from V and 1 from J, leaving 16 bases between them. The CDR3 contains 15 residues. CDR1 SGHAT and CDR2 FQNNGV come from the germline V gene. The CDR3 here is CASTVALRSQETQYF. DNA of the CDR3: TGTGCCAGCACTGTCGCTTTGCGGTCCCAAGAGACCCAGTACTTC.

This chain connects TRBV9 to TRBJ1-1, with no clear D. Germline CDR1 SGDLS, CDR2 YYNGEE. V was shortened by 0 bases and J by 2 bases, with 8 bases between the two germline ends. This CDR3 region has 14 residues. The chain's CDR3 is CASSVERRNTEAFF. The DNA for the CDR3 is TGTGCCAGCAGCGTAGAGCGGCGTAACACTGAAGCTTTCTTT.

The chain joins TRBV11-2 to TRBJ2-7, with 14 bases that match TRBD2. The CDR3 runs 17 residues. With 5 bases clipped from V and 1 base from J, the junction kept 7 bases outside the gene matches. The germline gives CDR1 SGHAT, CDR2 FQNNGV. CDR3 coding DNA: TGTGCCAGCAGCCGCCGGACTAGCGGGGGGTCGTCCTACGAGCAGTACTTC. Its protein product is CASSRRTSGGSSYEQYF.

The chain has TRBV5-1 and TRBJ2-2; TRBD1 matches 9 bases. The germline gives CDR1 SGHRS, CDR2 YFSETQ. Trimming took 2 bases from V and 5 from J; bases not matched to a gene: 4. The CDR3 loop spans 15 amino acids. CDR3 protein: CASSLRDRATGELFF. The DNA of the CDR3 is TGCGCCAGCAGCTTAAGGGACAGGGCAACCGGGGAGCTGTTTTTT. Drawing the rest from reference TRBV5-1 and TRBJ2-2, the complete variable domain is KAGVTQTPRYLIKTRGQQVTLSCSPISGHRSVSWYQQTPGQGLQFLFEYFSETQRNKGNFPGRFSGRQFSNSRSEMNVSTLELGDSALYLCASSLRDRATGELFFGEGSRLTVL.

J is TRBJ2-7 and V is TRBV3-1 (or the pseudogene TRBV3-2); the D is unclear. Germline V lookup: CDR1 LGHDT, CDR2 YNNKEL (reference sequence). With 5 bases removed from V and 3 bases from J, the gap between germline ends came to 14 bases. This CDR3 contains 14 residues. CDR3 protein: CASSARTDHYEQYF. Here the CDR3 DNA reads TGTGCCAGCAGCGCACGGACGGATCACTACGAGCAGTACTTC.

The J gene is TRBJ2-1, the V gene TRBV29-1; 11 bases map to TRBD2. This CDR3 has 13 residues. CDR1 SQVTM and CDR2 ANQGSEA come from the germline V gene. The J segment lost 9 bases and the V segment lost 7 bases, leaving 8 bases of the junction unmatched. The CDR3 DNA reads TGCAGCGAATATAGCGGGGGGGCTGGTGAGCAGTTCTTC. Translated, it gives CSEYSGGAGEQFF.

The chain recombines TRBV7-9 with TRBJ1-3; D may be TRBD1 (6 bases). The germline V and J ends were trimmed by 3 bases and 0 bases, with 21 bases remaining between them. CDR1 and CDR2 from the germline V gene are SEHNR and FQNEAQ (reference sequence). The CDR3 runs 19 residues. CDR3 DNA sequence: TGTGCCAGCAGCTTCATATTAGGGGGGACGGGAATCTCTGGAAACACCATATATTTT. It encodes CASSFILGGTGISGNTIYF.

In this sample, this clone turned up once. Distinct nucleotide sequences in the sample also encode this CDR3. The V gene is TRBV5-4, the J gene TRBJ1-2; 9 positions agree with TRBD1. J was trimmed by 4 bases and V by 2 bases; bases with no gene match: 3. Germline V CDR1 and CDR2: SGHNT, YYREEE (reference sequence). This CDR3 has 14 amino acids. The DNA of the CDR3 is TGTGCCAGCAGCTTACAGGGGGCGGGCTATGGCTACACCTTC. Translated, it gives CASSLQGAGYGYTF.

V is TRBV10-1 and J is TRBJ2-3; 14 positions match TRBD2. CDR3 length: 21 residues. Trimming took 6 bases from V and 8 from J; bases not matched to a gene: 25. Germline V gene lookup returns CDR1 WNHNN and CDR2 SYGVQD (reference sequence). The CDR3 region is CASSPPGDGTSGSALVSTQYF. The CDR3 DNA sequence: TGCGCCAGCAGCCCGCCTGGGGACGGGACTAGCGGGAGCGCCCTAGTAAGTACGCAGTATTTT.

The CDR3 here is CAISPDYEQYF. Here the CDR3 DNA reads TGTGCCATCAGTCCTGACTACGAGCAGTACTTC. This chain links TRBV10-3 with TRBJ2-7; D is unclear. From germline, CDR1 is ENHRY and CDR2 SYGVKD. The CDR3 runs 11 residues. The V end lost 5 bases, the J end lost 3 bases, and 5 bases lay between the germline ends.

This sequence joins TRBV9 and TRBJ2-3; possibly TRBD2 for D (7 bases). V lost 2 bases to trimming and J lost 3 bases, with 10 bases between them. There are 14 residues in the CDR3. Germline values: CDR1 SGDLS, CDR2 YYNGEE. CDR3 loop: CASSVEGGTDTQYF. The CDR3 DNA sequence: TGTGCCAGCAGCGTCGAGGGGGGGACAGATACGCAGTATTTT.

The genes are TRBV18 and TRBJ1-6; weak D call: TRBD1 (6 bases). This CDR3 comprises 17 residues. V dropped 2 bases and J dropped 7 bases, with 18 bases sitting between them. Germline CDR1 and CDR2: KGHSH and LQKENI. The chain's CDR3 is CASSPTVAGVKNSPLHF. CDR3 sequence (DNA): TGTGCCAGCTCACCAACGGTAGCAGGGGTGAAGAATTCACCCCTCCACTTT.

The chain recombines TRBV18 with TRBJ1-6, with D possibly being TRBD1 (6 bases). Germline V CDR1 and CDR2: KGHSH, LQKENI. This CDR3 has 13 amino acids. V was shortened by 8 bases and J by 6 bases, with 11 bases between the two germline ends. CDR3 sequence reads: CASRDTTNSPLHF. CDR3 in DNA: TGTGCCAGCCGGGACACGACTAATTCACCCCTCCACTTT.